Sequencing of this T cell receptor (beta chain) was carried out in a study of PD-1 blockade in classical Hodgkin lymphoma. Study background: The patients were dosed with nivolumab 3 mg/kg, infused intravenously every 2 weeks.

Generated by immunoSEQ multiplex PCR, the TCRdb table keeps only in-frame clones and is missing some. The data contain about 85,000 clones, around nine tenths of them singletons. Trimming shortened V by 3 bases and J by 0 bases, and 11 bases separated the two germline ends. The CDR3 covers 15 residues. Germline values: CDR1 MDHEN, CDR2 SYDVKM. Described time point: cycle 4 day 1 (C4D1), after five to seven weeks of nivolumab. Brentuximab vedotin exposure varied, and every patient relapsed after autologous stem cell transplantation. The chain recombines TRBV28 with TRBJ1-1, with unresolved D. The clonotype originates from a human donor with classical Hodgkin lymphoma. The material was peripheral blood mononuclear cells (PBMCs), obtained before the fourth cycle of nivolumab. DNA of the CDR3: TGTGCCAGCAGTTTCTCGATGGGTGTGAACACTGAAGCTTTCTTT. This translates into CASSFSMGVNTEAFF. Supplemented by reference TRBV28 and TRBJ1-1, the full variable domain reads DVKVTQSSRYLVKRTGEKVFLECVQDMDHENMFWYRQDPGLGLRLIYFSYDVKMKEKGDIPEGYSVSREKKERFSLILESASTNQTSMYLCASSFSMGVNTEAFFGQGTRLTVV.